The 4 T cell receptor beta chains given below trace back to one sample, sequenced in a study of blood T cell repertoires in COVID-19. TCRdb keeps only in-frame clones here, not all; method: immunoSEQ multiplex PCR. The table has some 120,000 clones, around 89% seen once. The material sequenced was peripheral blood. The receptors were sampled from a human donor with acute or convalescent COVID-19. The donor label of this sample is uncertain.

J is TRBJ2-1 and V is TRBV11-1; the match to TRBD2 covers 13 bases. The V gene's germline CDR1 is SGHAT and CDR2 FQDESV (reference sequence). With 5 bases clipped from V and 12 bases from J, the junction kept 7 bases outside the gene matches. CDR3 length: 14 residues. The CDR3 region is CASSPWTSGSGQFF. CDR3 in DNA: TGTGCCAGCAGCCCCTGGACTAGCGGGAGTGGGCAGTTCTTC.

This clone turned up a few times. This chain joins TRBV5-6 and TRBJ1-1, with TRBD1 identical over 7 bases. CDR1 and CDR2 from the germline V gene are SGHDT and YYEEEE. V dropped 2 bases and J dropped 6; count of bases not matched to a gene: 4. The CDR3 extends over 13 amino acids. The CDR3 nucleotides read TGTGCCAGCAGCTTACAGGGGCTACCTGAAGCTTTCTTT. As protein: CASSLQGLPEAFF.

The chain couples TRBV6-5 to TRBJ2-3; 7 bases line up with TRBD1. This CDR3 comprises 16 residues. V was clipped by 2 bases and J by 1 base; unmatched bases: 6. CDR1 and CDR2 from the germline V gene are MNHEY and SVGAGI. CDR3 in amino acids: CASSYEATGGTDTQYF. The CDR3 nucleotides are TGTGCCAGCAGTTACGAAGCAACAGGGGGCACAGATACGCAGTATTTT.

The chain couples TRBV7-2 to TRBJ2-5, with 8 bases that match TRBD2. V dropped 7 bases and J dropped 1; count of bases not matched to a gene: 11. This CDR3 comprises 16 residues. The V gene's germline CDR1 is SGHTA and CDR2 FQGNSA. The DNA of the CDR3 is TGTGCCAGCACCCCAGGGGTGGCGGGGGGCCAAGAGACCCAGTACTTC. Amino acid sequence: CASTPGVAGGQETQYF.